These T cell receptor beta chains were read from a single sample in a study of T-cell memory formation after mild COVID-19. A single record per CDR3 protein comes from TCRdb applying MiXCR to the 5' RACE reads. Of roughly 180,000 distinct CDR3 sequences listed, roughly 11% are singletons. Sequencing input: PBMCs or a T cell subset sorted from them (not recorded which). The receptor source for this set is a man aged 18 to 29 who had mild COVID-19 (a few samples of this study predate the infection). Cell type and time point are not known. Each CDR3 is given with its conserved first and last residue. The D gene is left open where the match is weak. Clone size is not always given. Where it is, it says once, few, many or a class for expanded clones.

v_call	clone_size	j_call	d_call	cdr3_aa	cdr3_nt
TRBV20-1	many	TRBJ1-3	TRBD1	CSASRTGGNTIYF	TGCAGTGCAAGCAGGACAGGGGGCAACACCATATATTTT
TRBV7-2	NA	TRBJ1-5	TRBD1	CASSLVAGGEGQPQHF	TGTGCCAGCAGCTTAGTGGCAGGGGGCGAGGGTCAGCCCCAGCATTTT
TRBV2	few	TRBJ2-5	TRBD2	CASRKTSRGGVETQYF	TGTGCCAGCAGAAAGACTAGCCGCGGCGGGGTGGAGACCCAGTACTTC
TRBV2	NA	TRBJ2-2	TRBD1	CASNGQGLNTGELFF	TGTGCCAGCAACGGACAGGGGTTAAACACCGGGGAGCTGTTTTTT
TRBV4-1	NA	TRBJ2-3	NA	CASSQHGTSTDTQYF	TGCGCCAGCAGCCAGCACGGGACGTCCACAGATACGCAGTATTTT
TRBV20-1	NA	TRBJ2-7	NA	CSARDSSYYEQYF	TGCAGTGCTCGTGACAGCTCTTACTACGAGCAGTACTTC
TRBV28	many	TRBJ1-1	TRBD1	CASSLLGQGHEAFF	TGTGCCAGCAGTCTCCTGGGACAGGGGCATGAAGCTTTCTTT
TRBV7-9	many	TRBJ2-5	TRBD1	CASSLVTGGVETQYF	TGTGCCAGCAGCTTGGTGACAGGGGGCGTTGAGACCCAGTACTTC
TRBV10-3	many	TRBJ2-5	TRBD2	CAISSGGARETQYF	TGTGCCATCAGTTCCGGGGGGGCCAGGGAGACCCAGTACTTC
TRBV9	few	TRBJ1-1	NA	CASSVETNTEAFF	TGTGCCAGCAGCGTAGAAACGAACACTGAAGCTTTCTTT
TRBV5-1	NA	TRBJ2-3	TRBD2	CASSRRGLAGDTDTQYF	TGCGCCAGCAGCCGACGGGGACTAGCGGGGGACACAGATACGCAGTATTTT
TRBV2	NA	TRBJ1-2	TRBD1	CASRWGQGANYGYTF	TGTGCCAGCAGATGGGGACAGGGAGCTAACTATGGCTACACCTTC
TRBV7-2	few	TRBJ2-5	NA	CASSSTQETQYF	TGTGCCAGCAGCTCCACCCAAGAGACCCAGTACTTC
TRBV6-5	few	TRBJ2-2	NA	CASRPRVTGELFF	TGTGCCAGCAGACCTCGTGTCACCGGGGAGCTGTTTTTT
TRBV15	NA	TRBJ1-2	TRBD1	CATSRVQTGSGYTF	TGTGCCACCAGCAGAGTCCAGACAGGGTCGGGCTACACCTTC
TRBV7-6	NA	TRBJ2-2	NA	CASSPPTGLGTGELFF	TGTGCCAGCAGCCCCCCCACAGGGTTAGGCACCGGGGAGCTGTTTTTT
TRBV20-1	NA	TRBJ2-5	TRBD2	CSARDILAGDGETQYF	TGCAGTGCTAGAGATATCCTAGCGGGGGATGGGGAGACCCAGTACTTC
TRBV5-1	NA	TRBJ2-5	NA	CASSLVGGQIQETQYF	TGCGCCAGCAGCTTGGTAGGGGGTCAGATCCAAGAGACCCAGTACTTC
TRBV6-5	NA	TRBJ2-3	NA	CATVLTGSDTQYF	TGTGCCACCGTCCTTACAGGGTCCGATACGCAGTATTTT
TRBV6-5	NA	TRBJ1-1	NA	CASSYSFGTEAFF	TGTGCCAGCAGTTACTCTTTCGGAACTGAAGCTTTCTTT
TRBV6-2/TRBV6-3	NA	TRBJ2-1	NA	CASNAWVGSLYNEQFF	TGTGCCAGCAACGCCTGGGTGGGATCCCTCTACAATGAGCAGTTCTTC
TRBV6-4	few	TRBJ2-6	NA	CASSLGPGANVLTF	TGTGCCAGCAGCTTAGGACCTGGGGCCAACGTCCTGACTTTC
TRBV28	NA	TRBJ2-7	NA	CASSSIPYEQYF	TGTGCCAGCAGTTCGATACCGTACGAGCAGTACTTC
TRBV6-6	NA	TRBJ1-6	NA	CASSFQSRGTANSPLHF	TGTGCCAGCAGTTTCCAAAGCCGCGGGACGGCTAATTCACCCCTCCACTTT
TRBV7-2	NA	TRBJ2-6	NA	CASSPGAGASSGANVLTF	TGTGCCAGCAGCCCGGGTGCGGGGGCAAGCTCTGGGGCCAACGTCCTGACTTTC
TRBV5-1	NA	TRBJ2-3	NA	CASSPGLDTQYF	TGCGCCAGCAGCCCGGGACTAGATACGCAGTATTTT
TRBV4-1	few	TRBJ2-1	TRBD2	CASSHGGGATLNEQFF	TGCGCCAGCAGCCACGGCGGGGGAGCCACCTTGAATGAGCAGTTCTTC
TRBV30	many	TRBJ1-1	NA	CAWSQGVTEAFF	TGTGCCTGGAGTCAGGGCGTCACTGAAGCTTTCTTT
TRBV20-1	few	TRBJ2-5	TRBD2	CSARDSGGYQETQYF	TGCAGTGCTAGAGATAGCGGGGGGTACCAAGAGACCCAGTACTTC
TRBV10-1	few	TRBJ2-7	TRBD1	CASSESQGAWGYF	TGCGCCAGCAGTGAGTCCCAGGGGGCCTGGGGGTACTTC
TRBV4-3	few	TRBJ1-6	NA	CASSQDVERGSPLHF	TGCGCCAGCAGCCAAGATGTGGAGCGGGGATCACCCCTCCACTTT
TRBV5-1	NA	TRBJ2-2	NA	CASSLEGRRNTGELFF	TGCGCCAGCAGCTTGGAAGGCAGGAGGAACACCGGGGAGCTGTTTTTT
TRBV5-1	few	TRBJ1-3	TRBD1	CASSQGAGNTIYF	TGCGCCAGCAGCCAGGGGGCCGGAAACACCATATATTTT
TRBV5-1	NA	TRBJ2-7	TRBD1	CASSILDRHEQYF	TGCGCCAGCAGCATCCTGGACAGGCACGAGCAGTACTTC
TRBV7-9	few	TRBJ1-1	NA	CASSLRAPVVNTEAFF	TGTGCCAGCAGCTTAAGGGCCCCTGTTGTGAACACTGAAGCTTTCTTT
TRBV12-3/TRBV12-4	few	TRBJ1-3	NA	CASSLISGNTIYF	TGTGCCAGCAGTTTGATCTCTGGAAACACCATATATTTT
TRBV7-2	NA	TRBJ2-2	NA	CASSPPLRRRTVGELFF	TGTGCCAGCAGCCCCCCCCTCAGGAGGCGCACGGTCGGGGAGCTGTTTTTT
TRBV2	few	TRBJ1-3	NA	CASSAPGLTDF	TGTGCCAGCAGTGCTCCGGGACTCACGGATTTT
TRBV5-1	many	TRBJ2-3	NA	CASSFQRASTDTQYF	TGCGCCAGCAGCTTTCAGCGGGCCTCCACAGATACGCAGTATTTT